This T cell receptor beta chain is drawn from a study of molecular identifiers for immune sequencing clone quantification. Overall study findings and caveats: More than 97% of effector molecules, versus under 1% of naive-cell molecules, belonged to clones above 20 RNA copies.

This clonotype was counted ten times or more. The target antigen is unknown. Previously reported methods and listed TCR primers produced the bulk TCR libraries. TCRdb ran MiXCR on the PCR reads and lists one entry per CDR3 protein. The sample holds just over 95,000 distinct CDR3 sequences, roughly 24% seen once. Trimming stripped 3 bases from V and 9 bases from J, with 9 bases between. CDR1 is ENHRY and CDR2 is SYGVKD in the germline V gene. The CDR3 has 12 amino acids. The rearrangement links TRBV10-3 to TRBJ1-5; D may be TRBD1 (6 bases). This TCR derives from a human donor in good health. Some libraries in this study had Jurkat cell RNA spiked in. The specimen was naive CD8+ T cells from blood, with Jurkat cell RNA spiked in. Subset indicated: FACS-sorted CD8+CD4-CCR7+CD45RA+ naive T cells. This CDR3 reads CAISDQGMPQHF. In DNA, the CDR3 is TGTGCCATCAGTGATCAGGGGATGCCCCAGCATTTT.